The 13 T cell receptor beta chains given below trace back to one sample, sequenced in a study of PD-L1 blockade in urothelial cancer. Sequencing used immunoSEQ multiplex PCR; TCRdb keeps in-frame clones, though not all of them. The table has some 45,000 clones, 70% to 90% seen once. This sample comprised PBMCs, obtained around atezolizumab (anti-PD-L1) treatment. Receptor source: an older man with urothelial cancer.

The chain joins TRBV4-1 to TRBJ2-7; 8 bases are shared with TRBD1. This CDR3 comprises 15 residues. V dropped 1 base and J dropped 2; count of bases not matched to a gene: 4. Germline assignment: CDR1 MGHRA and CDR2 YSYEKL. CDR3 in amino acids: CASSQAHRGAYEQYF. Here the CDR3 DNA reads TGCGCCAGCAGCCAAGCGCACAGGGGGGCCTACGAGCAGTACTTC.

The rearrangement uses TRBV12-5 and TRBJ2-1, with 10 nucleotides matching TRBD1. The V gene end was trimmed by 2 bases and the J gene end by 8 bases; junction bases not matched to a gene: 9. Germline V CDR1 and CDR2: LGHNT, FRNRAP. This CDR3 comprises 16 residues. The CDR3 sequence is CASGLRTGGIIDEQFF. In DNA form, the CDR3 reads TGTGCTAGTGGTTTGCGGACAGGGGGTATCATTGATGAGCAGTTCTTC.

This sequence joins TRBV28 and TRBJ1-1; 7 bases agree with TRBD1. The germline V gene has CDR1 MDHEN and CDR2 SYDVKM. This CDR3 comprises 13 residues. Trimming took 4 bases from V and 8 from J; bases not matched to a gene: 7. The CDR3 DNA follows: TGTGCCAGCAGTTCCTTGACAGGGACGGAAGCTTTCTTT. Translation gives CASSSLTGTEAFF.

This chain uses TRBV7-2 with TRBJ2-7; 8 nucleotides line up with TRBD2. J gave up 10 bases and V 0 bases, and 8 bases lay outside the gene matches. The CDR3 contains 14 residues. Germline V gene lookup returns CDR1 SGHTA and CDR2 FQGNSA. CDR3 in amino acids: CASSLALIAGSQYF. The CDR3 nucleotides read TGTGCCAGCAGCTTAGCGTTAATAGCGGGGTCCCAGTACTTC.

J is TRBJ2-5 and V is TRBV4-1; TRBD1 might be the D (6 bases). This CDR3 region has 14 residues. The V gene's germline CDR1 is MGHRA and CDR2 YSYEKL. V dropped 3 bases and J dropped 2 bases, with 10 bases sitting between them. For the CDR3, the DNA is TGCGCCAGCAGCCATCCGGACAGACAAGAGACCCAGTACTTC. Its protein product is CASSHPDRQETQYF.

The chain recombines TRBV11-2 with TRBJ2-1, with D possibly matching TRBD2 (6 bases). Trimming pared 5 bases from V and 8 bases from J, leaving 13 bases between. The CDR3 is made up of 13 amino acids. CDR1 and CDR2 (germline): SGHAT, FQNNGV. The CDR3 sequence: CASSPTWRDEQFF. The CDR3 DNA follows: TGTGCCAGCAGCCCCACTTGGAGGGATGAGCAGTTCTTC.

The chain joins TRBV7-2 to TRBJ2-3; a weak D match, TRBD1 (5 bases). Germline V lookup: CDR1 SGHTA, CDR2 FQGNSA. The CDR3 runs to 15 residues. Between the trimmed V and J ends, which lost 5 bases and 2 bases, there was a span of 14 bases. The CDR3 nucleotides are TGTGCCAGCAGCCAGCAGGGTCGGTTCACAGATACGCAGTATTTT. Protein: CASSQQGRFTDTQYF.

This clone came up once. The rearrangement links TRBV2 to TRBJ2-1, with 12 bases fitting TRBD2. V trimming: 6 bases; J trimming: 12 bases; junction bases outside the gene matches: 12. CDR1 SNHLY and CDR2 FYNNEI come from the germline V gene. The CDR3 is 15 residues long. CDR3 DNA: TGTGCCAGCAGCCCCAGGACTAGCGGGACGACCGGGCAGTTCTTC. Its protein is CASSPRTSGTTGQFF.

This chain links TRBV5-6 with TRBJ1-3; D not certain. This CDR3 spans 16 amino acids. Germline CDR1 reads SGHDT; CDR2 reads YYEEEE. Trimming stripped 3 bases from V and 0 bases from J, with 13 bases between. The CDR3 loop reads CASSSEGRTSGNTIYF. The CDR3 DNA sequence: TGTGCCAGCAGCTCGGAGGGAAGGACCTCTGGAAACACCATATATTTT.

The chain combines TRBV27 with TRBJ1-3; possibly TRBD1 for D (6 bases). This CDR3 has 15 residues. V lost 5 bases to trimming and J lost 4 bases, with 15 bases between them. Germline V lookup: CDR1 MNHEY, CDR2 SMNVEV (reference sequence). CDR3 protein: CASSRTRDTGNTIYF. The DNA for the CDR3 is TGTGCCAGCAGTCGTACCCGGGACACCGGAAACACCATATATTTT.

The chain carries TRBV9 and TRBJ1-1; 10 bases agree with TRBD1. This CDR3 is built from 17 residues. Germline loops: CDR1 SGDLS, CDR2 YYNGEE. Germline trimming cut 0 bases from V and 4 bases from J; bases unmatched to any gene: 9. CDR3 sequence (DNA): TGTGCCAGCAGCGTAGATGGCGACAGGGGGCGGATCACTGAAGCTTTCTTT. Protein product: CASSVDGDRGRITEAFF.

The chain couples TRBV5-1 to TRBJ2-1, with 15 bases aligning to TRBD2. The CDR3 loop spans 16 amino acids. Germline trimming cut 0 bases from V and 6 bases from J; bases unmatched to any gene: 1. Germline assignment: CDR1 SGHRS and CDR2 YFSETQ. The CDR3, as DNA: TGCGCCAGCAGCTTGGGGGGACTAGCGGGAGGCAATGAGCAGTTCTTC. Its protein is CASSLGGLAGGNEQFF.

The chain recombines TRBV9 with TRBJ2-1; D uncertain. Germline-derived CDR1 and CDR2 are SGDLS and YYNGEE. The germline V and J ends were trimmed by 4 bases and 0 bases, with 14 bases remaining between them. The CDR3 is 16 amino acids. CDR3 loop: CASSPQVSLSYNEQFF. The DNA for the CDR3 is TGTGCCAGCAGCCCCCAGGTTTCACTCTCCTACAATGAGCAGTTCTTC.